This T cell receptor (beta chain) was retrieved from a study of shared clonotypes between healthy human individuals. The overall study: CD4 naive and memory got three plates each, CD8 naive two, CD8 memory one.

All donors were Caucasian adults living in Nashville, Tennessee. Profiled with immunoSEQ multiplex PCR; TCRdb holds only in-frame clones, not every one. Among over a million clones listed, about 77% were seen once. CDR3 length: 14 amino acids. V was trimmed by 2 bases and J by 4 bases, leaving 10 bases between them. CDR1 and CDR2 (germline): SGDLS, YYNGEE. Study-wide points: Only blood samples were collected, and tissue repertoires likely differ. Generally, estimated richness proved larger in naive subsets than it did in memory subsets.

This clone was counted only a few times. Its antigen is currently unknown. Sequencing was carried out using memory CD4+ T cells sorted from blood. Subset of the sample: CD45RA-negative fraction. The chain combines TRBV9 with TRBJ1-5, with D hard to call. This TCR derives from a young man in good health. The CDR3 loop is CASSVGLANQPQHF. CDR3 nucleotide sequence: TGTGCCAGCAGCGTGGGGTTAGCAAATCAGCCCCAGCATTTT.